These 18 T cell receptor beta chains came from one sample sequenced in a study of T-cell reconstitution after alpha-beta-depleted transplantation in children. Unique molecular identifiers were built into the TCRbeta library. From the PCR reads, TCRdb called clonotypes with MiXCR, one entry per CDR3 protein. The sample consists of about 590,000 distinct CDR3 sequences, 10% to 15% of them appearing once. The sample here was PBMCs, mostly from graft donor cells, taken 360 days after TCRalphabeta/CD19-depleted stem cell transplant. The origin of the receptors is a male patient aged 5 to 17 who had a stem cell transplant for acute myeloid leukemia, so the T cells may come from the graft donor.

This sequence joins TRBV5-1 and TRBJ2-1, with TRBD2 matching over 10 bases. Germline V gives CDR1 SGHRS, CDR2 YFSETQ. The CDR3 has 15 residues. After removal of 1 base from V and 9 bases from J, the junction contained 7 bases not matched to a gene. The CDR3 is CASSLMGTSEGEQFF. CDR3 DNA: TGCGCCAGCAGCTTGATGGGGACTAGCGAGGGTGAGCAGTTCTTC.

This clonotype was detected a few times. This chain uses TRBV12-3 or TRBV12-4 with TRBJ2-1, with 8 bases matching TRBD2. After removal of 6 bases from V and 1 base from J, the junction contained 11 bases not matched to a gene. This CDR3 is 17 amino acids long. The CDR3 here is CASSSSGGGVSYNEQFF. The DNA of the CDR3 is TGTGCCAGCAGCAGTTCGGGGGGGGGCGTATCCTACAATGAGCAGTTCTTC.

This clonotype was counted many times. The J gene is TRBJ2-1, the V gene TRBV28; D might be TRBD2 (6 bases). This CDR3 has 15 residues. Germline CDR1 and CDR2: MDHEN and SYDVKM. V shed 5 bases and J shed 0 bases, with 11 bases lying between them. The CDR3 coding sequence is TGTGCCAGCAGTGGAATGACTAGCTCCTACAATGAGCAGTTCTTC. Amino acids: CASSGMTSSYNEQFF.

The V and J genes are TRBV20-1 and TRBJ2-7; D is possibly TRBD1 or TRBD2 (6 bases each). The V end was cut by 0 bases, the J end by 10 bases, with 13 bases between. The CDR3 consists of 12 residues. Germline-derived CDR1 and CDR2 are DFQATT and SNEGSKA (reference sequence). CDR3 nucleotides: TGCAGTGCTAGAGACCTAGGGGGGAGACAGTACTTC. Protein: CSARDLGGRQYF.

This clonotype was observed at least ten times. This chain uses TRBV6-2 or TRBV6-3 with TRBJ2-7, with D hard to call. CDR3 size: 15 residues. Germline V gene lookup returns CDR1 MNHEY and CDR2 SVGEGT. V was trimmed by 2 bases and J by 0 bases, leaving 11 bases between them. The CDR3 nucleotides read TGTGCCAGCAGTTACCCTGACACGTACTCCTACGAGCAGTACTTC. This sequence encodes CASSYPDTYSYEQYF.

In its sample, this clonotype was seen a few times. J is TRBJ2-3 and V is TRBV7-2, with D uncertain. Germline V gene data show CDR1 as SGHTA and CDR2 as FQGNSA. This CDR3 has 15 residues. V shed 6 bases and J shed 2 bases, with 15 bases lying between them. CDR3 in DNA: TGTGCCAGCAGAGAGACCTCGGCCTTCACAGATACGCAGTATTTT. Its translation is CASRETSAFTDTQYF.

The CDR3 spells CASSGTGDGYTF. CDR3 coding DNA: TGTGCCAGCAGCGGAACAGGGGATGGCTACACCTTC. V and J are TRBV7-3 and TRBJ1-2, with TRBD1 matching 7 bases. The CDR3 totals 12 residues. The V and J ends lost 5 bases and 6 bases, in that order; junction bases with no gene match: 3. CDR1 is SGHTA, CDR2 FQGTGA, per germline.

This clonotype was seen only a few times. This sequence joins TRBV2 and TRBJ2-2; TRBD2 aligns across 7 bases. With V trimmed by 2 bases and J by 6 bases, 6 bases remained unmatched. Germline V gene data show CDR1 as SNHLY and CDR2 as FYNNEI. CDR3 length: 15 amino acids. CDR3 in DNA: TGTGCCAGCAGTGAAACTGGGGGAGGGCCCGGGGAGCTGTTTTTT. This codes for CASSETGGGPGELFF.

This clonotype was picked up many times. The chain recombines TRBV10-3 with TRBJ2-5; no reliable D call. Per the germline V gene, CDR1 is ENHRY and CDR2 is SYGVKD. The CDR3 covers 11 residues. V dropped 10 bases and J dropped 2 bases, with 8 bases sitting between them. CDR3: CATTAQETQYF. The CDR3 DNA reads TGTGCCACCACAGCGCAAGAGACCCAGTACTTC.

In its sample, this clonotype was seen once. The junction departs from the called germline gene at one end, perhaps through a read error. The J gene is TRBJ2-5, the V gene TRBV20-1; 13 bases are a match to TRBD2. In germline, CDR1 is DFQATT, CDR2 SNEGSKA (reference sequence). This CDR3 comprises 14 residues. CDR3 amino acids: CSARLAGGQESQYF. As DNA, the CDR3 is TGCAGTGCTCGACTAGCGGGAGGTCAAGAGTCCCAGTACTTC.

V gene TRBV2 combines with J gene TRBJ2-6; D remains unclear. The V gene lost 7 bases and the J gene lost 0 bases, with 7 bases spanning the gap. The CDR3 is 14 residues long. Looked up from germline, CDR1 is SNHLY and CDR2 is FYNNEI. The DNA for the CDR3 is TGTGCCAGCAAACAAAGCTCTGGGGCCAACGTCCTGACTTTC. It yields the protein CASKQSSGANVLTF.

The chain recombines TRBV24-1 with TRBJ2-2; 7 bases are a match to TRBD1. The CDR3 has 16 amino acids. V was clipped by 8 bases and J by 6 bases; unmatched bases: 14. Germline assignment: CDR1 KGHDR and CDR2 SFDVKD. CDR3 nucleotide sequence: TGTGCCACCACCAAAGCTTGGACAGGTCGGTCCGGGGAGCTGTTTTTT. This translates into CATTKAWTGRSGELFF.

This CDR3 reads CSATDSGANVLTF. In nucleotides, the CDR3 is TGCAGTGCTACAGACTCTGGGGCCAACGTCCTGACTTTC. The rearrangement uses TRBV20-1 and TRBJ2-6; D unresolved. From germline, CDR1 is DFQATT and CDR2 SNEGSKA (reference sequence). V was shortened by 4 bases and J by 0 bases, with 4 bases between the two germline ends. The CDR3 runs 13 residues.

This clonotype was observed a few times. CDR3 sequence: CASSETRIQRSGANVLTF. For the CDR3, the DNA is TGTGCCAGCAGTGAAACCCGCATACAGCGCTCTGGGGCCAACGTCCTGACTTTC. The rearrangement joins TRBV25-1 to TRBJ2-6; D uncertain. The germline gives CDR1 MGHDK, CDR2 SYGVNS. Trimming left V 2 bases short and J 0 bases short, with 14 bases between. The CDR3 sequence is 18 residues long.

This clonotype has more than one count but fewer than ten. V usage is TRBV2 and J usage is TRBJ2-2, with D perhaps matching TRBD2 (6 bases). The germline V gene encodes CDR1 SNHLY and CDR2 FYNNEI. V gave up 6 bases and J gave up 5 bases, with 10 bases separating them. The length of the CDR3 is 13 residues. CDR3 residues: CASSVAVTGELFF. As DNA, the CDR3 is TGTGCCAGCAGCGTAGCGGTAACCGGGGAGCTGTTTTTT.

This clonotype was detected a few times. DNA for the CDR3: TGTGCCAGCAGCTTAGAACTAGCCAAAAATACGCAGTATTTT. This gives the protein CASSLELAKNTQYF. The rearrangement uses TRBV13 and TRBJ2-3; D possibly corresponds to TRBD2 (6 bases). The CDR3 is made up of 14 amino acids. Germline CDR1 is PRHDT and CDR2 is FYEKMQ (reference sequence). V shed 1 base and J shed 7 bases, with 12 bases lying between them.

This clonotype was recorded many times. The chain is built from TRBV10-3 and TRBJ2-1; 12 bases fit TRBD2. The CDR3 runs to 17 residues. Germline trimming cut 2 bases from V and 6 bases from J; bases unmatched to any gene: 8. Germline-derived CDR1 and CDR2 are ENHRY and SYGVKD. In nucleotides, the CDR3 is TGTGCCATCAGTGAGATGCTAGCGGGAGGGCCGAGCAATGAGCAGTTCTTC. This translates into CAISEMLAGGPSNEQFF.

J is TRBJ1-5 and V is TRBV7-2, with D perhaps TRBD1 (5 bases). Germline assignment: CDR1 SGHTA and CDR2 FQGNSA. The ends were cut back, 10 bases at V and 0 bases at J, with 16 bases in the middle. The CDR3 totals 15 residues. The CDR3 nucleotides read TGTGCCACCACTGGGGCGAGCCTTAGCAATCAGCCCCAGCATTTT. It is translated as CATTGASLSNQPQHF. Full variable domain (rest looked up from reference TRBV7-2 and TRBJ1-5): GAGVSQSPSNKVTEKGKDVELRCDPISGHTALYWYRQSLGQGLEFLIYFQGNSAPDKSGLPSDRFSAERTGGSVSTLTIQRTQQEDSAVYLCATTGASLSNQPQHFGDGTRLSIL.